Listed below are T cell receptor beta chains from one sample, sequenced in a study of chemoradiotherapy in HPV16-positive cancers. Assay used: immunoSEQ multiplex PCR; TCRdb lists only in-frame clones, some missing. The sample carries 6,000 to 8,500 clones, 60% to 80% recorded once. Sample acquisition took place from a patient who underwent chemoradiotherapy. Receptor source: a human donor with HPV-associated anogenital cancer. The CDR3 runs from the conserved cysteine through the conserved F or W. D genes are given only for firm matches. Only some rows state a clone size, as once, few, many or a class for expanded clones.

cdr3_nt,cdr3_aa,v_call,d_call,j_call,clone_size
TGCGCCAGCAGCTTGGACAGGGAGGGGGAAAAACTGTTTTTT,CASSLDREGEKLFF,TRBV5-1,.,TRBJ1-4,.
TGTGCCAGCAGCTTCGACAGGAGCAGTGCTGAAGCTTTCTTT,CASSFDRSSAEAFF,TRBV7-9,.,TRBJ1-1,.
TGCGCCAGCAGCCTCGGGACAGGGGTATACGAGCAGTACTTC,CASSLGTGVYEQYF,TRBV5-1,TRBD1,TRBJ2-7,few
TGCGCCAGCAGCGACACCGGGGAGCTGTTTTTT,CASSDTGELFF,TRBV5-1,.,TRBJ2-2,.
TGTGCCAGCAGCTTACAGCCCTATAATTCACCCCTCCACTTT,CASSLQPYNSPLHF,TRBV11-2,.,TRBJ1-6,.
TGTGCCAGCAGCCAAGATGGGGGCAGGGACCACACCGGGGAGCTGTTTTTT,CASSQDGGRDHTGELFF,TRBV4-2,.,TRBJ2-2,.
TGTGCCACCATGGGGACTAGCGGTGAGACCCAGTACTTC,CATMGTSGETQYF,TRBV10-3,TRBD2,TRBJ2-5,.
TGTGCCTCCAGGGCCCACTCCTACGAGCAGTACTTC,CASRAHSYEQYF,TRBV30,.,TRBJ2-7,.
TGTGCCAGCAGCTTACAGGGAGCCTATAATTCACCCCTCCACTTT,CASSLQGAYNSPLHF,TRBV7-9,.,TRBJ1-6,.
TGTGCCAGCAGCATTCAGGGGGCATCTGAGACCCAGTACTTC,CASSIQGASETQYF,TRBV11-3,TRBD1,TRBJ2-5,.